This is a list of T cell receptor beta chains from one sample in a study of blood T cell repertoires in COVID-19. Data came from immunoSEQ multiplex PCR; TCRdb stores just in-frame clones and leaves some out. The profile shows some 160,000 clones, over 75% of them singletons. Specimen: peripheral blood. These receptors came from a woman in her 50s with acute or convalescent COVID-19. CDR3s include the opening cysteine and the closing phenylalanine or tryptophan. The D gene is left open where the match is weak. Size values are once, few and many counts, or a class for expanded clones, and some rows have none.

NA NA TRBJ2-7 TRBV4-3 TGCGCCAGCAGCCAAGCGGGTAGGAACGAAGGCGAGCAGTACTTC CASSQAGRNEGEQYF
TRBD1 NA TRBJ2-3 TRBV19 TGTGCCAGTAGACCTGGACAGGGTCGCGCAGATACGCAGTATTTT CASRPGQGRADTQYF
NA NA TRBJ1-1 TRBV29-1 TGCAGCGTTGAAGGGTCAGGCAGGGTGGCTTTCTTT CSVEGSGRVAFF
NA NA TRBJ2-2 TRBV28 TGTGCCAGCGTATTGGGAGACACGATCCTGGGGACCGGGGAGCTGTTTTTT CASVLGDTILGTGELFF
NA NA TRBJ1-1 TRBV27 TGTGCCAGCAGTTTATCCAGGGGAACTGAAGCTTTCTTT CASSLSRGTEAFF
NA few TRBJ1-1 TRBV9 TGTGCCAGCAGCGTAGGAGGGACTTCGGACACTGAAGCTTTCTTT CASSVGGTSDTEAFF
TRBD2 NA TRBJ2-7 TRBV7-2 TGTGCCAGCAACCTCGGGGGGGCTCCCGAGCAGTACTTC CASNLGGAPEQYF
TRBD2 NA TRBJ2-5 TRBV10-3 TGTGCCATCGGTATCGGGACTAGCGGGCTACAAGAGACCCAGTACTTC CAIGIGTSGLQETQYF
TRBD1 NA TRBJ2-5 TRBV5-1 TGCGCCGGCAGCTCATCCGCTCTGACAGGGGCAGAGACCCAGTACTTC CAGSSSALTGAETQYF
NA NA TRBJ2-3 TRBV9 TGTGCCAGCAGCGATAGCCCTACCCCGGATACGCAGTATTTT CASSDSPTPDTQYF
NA few TRBJ1-1 TRBV6-5 TGTGCCAGCAGTTACTCGCCTAGGACACTGAACACTGAAGCTTTCTTT CASSYSPRTLNTEAFF
NA NA TRBJ1-4 TRBV20-1 TGCAGTGCTAGTGCGGTGGGAGTGGCTAATGAAAAACTGTTTTTT CSASAVGVANEKLFF
NA NA TRBJ1-5 TRBV5-1 TGCGCCAGCAGCCCAGCGGACGGCCCGGGACAGCCCCAGCATTTT CASSPADGPGQPQHF
NA NA TRBJ1-5 TRBV6-2/TRBV6-3 TGTGCCAGCAGTTGGACGGGAAATCAGCCCCAGCATTTT CASSWTGNQPQHF
TRBD2 NA TRBJ2-1 TRBV5-1 TGCGCCAGCAGCTTGTTAGCGGGGGGCTCCTACAATGAGCAGTTCTTC CASSLLAGGSYNEQFF
NA few TRBJ2-5 TRBV2 TGTGCCAGCAGCTATGGGCCGGTGGAGACCCAGTACTTC CASSYGPVETQYF
NA NA TRBJ2-1 TRBV25-1 TGTGCCAGCAGTGAAGCCTCCCCCAGGGGACGGAATGAGCAGTTCTTC CASSEASPRGRNEQFF
TRBD1 NA TRBJ1-1 TRBV7-3 TGTGCCAGCAGAGTCGGGACAGGGGACACTGAAGCTTTCTTT CASRVGTGDTEAFF
NA NA TRBJ2-3 TRBV19 TGTGCCAGTAGTATAGGTGCGGCCGGCCAAGATACGCAGTATTTT CASSIGAAGQDTQYF
NA few TRBJ1-4 TRBV12-3/TRBV12-4 TGTGCCAGCAGTTTAATAAATGAAAAACTGTTTTTT CASSLINEKLFF
NA NA TRBJ2-7 TRBV5-1 TGCGCCAGCAGCCGAGAGGTACCCTACGAGCAGTACTTC CASSREVPYEQYF
NA NA TRBJ2-3 TRBV5-6 TGTGCCAGCAGCTTGGGGGGAGGCAGCACAGATACGCAGTATTTT CASSLGGGSTDTQYF
NA NA TRBJ1-6 TRBV7-2 TGTGCCAGCACGGGGAGGGGAGGGGGAAGTAATTCACCCCTCCACTTT CASTGRGGGSNSPLHF
TRBD1 NA TRBJ1-5 TRBV2 TGTGCCCACCCGTGGGGTCACGTGGGGGGACAGGGGGACCAGCCCCAGCATTTT CAHPWGHVGGQGDQPQHF